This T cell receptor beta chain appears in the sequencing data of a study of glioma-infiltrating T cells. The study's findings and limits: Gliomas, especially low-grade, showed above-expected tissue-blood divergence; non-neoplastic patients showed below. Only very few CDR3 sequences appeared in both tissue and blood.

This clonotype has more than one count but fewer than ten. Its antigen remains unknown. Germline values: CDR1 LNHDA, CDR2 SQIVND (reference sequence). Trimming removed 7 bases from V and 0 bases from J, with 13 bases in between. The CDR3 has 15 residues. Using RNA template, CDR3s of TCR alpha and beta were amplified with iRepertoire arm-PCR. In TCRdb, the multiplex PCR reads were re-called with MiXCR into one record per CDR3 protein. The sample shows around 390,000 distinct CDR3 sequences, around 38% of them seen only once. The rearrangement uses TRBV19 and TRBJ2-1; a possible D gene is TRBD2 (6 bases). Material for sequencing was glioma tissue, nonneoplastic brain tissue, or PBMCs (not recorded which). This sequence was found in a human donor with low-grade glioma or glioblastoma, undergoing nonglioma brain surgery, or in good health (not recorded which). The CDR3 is CASKGWRDSYNEQFF. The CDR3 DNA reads TGTGCCAGTAAGGGATGGAGGGACTCCTACAATGAGCAGTTCTTC.